This TCR beta chain was sequenced in a study of cytomegalovirus exposure and HLA in healthy donors. As for the study in general: Per a later analysis, the approximately 690 first-cohort and some 110 validation repertoires shared one platform.

Measured with immunoSEQ multiplex PCR; TCRdb has only the in-frame clones, and not every one. The repertoire holds just over 20,000 clones, with 95% to 97% as singletons. Findings and limits, study-wide: First-cohort TCR clusters were later found to tend to co-occur in the roughly 130 validation repertoires. There were fewer than 200 TCR beta chains listed as cytomegalovirus-associated. There were a few CMV-associated chains whose specificity for CMV antigens was confirmed in vitro.

Comments on this clone: What it binds is not known.

V was cut by 7 bases and J by 0 bases, with 11 bases left in between. Germline values: CDR1 SGHNT, CDR2 YYREEE (reference sequence). This CDR3 is built from 14 residues. This clonotype originated in a man aged 25 to 45 in good health and CMV-seropositive. Sequencing was performed on PBMCs. The chain links TRBV5-4 to TRBJ2-1; D is unclear. The CDR3 spells CASSAPSSYNEQFF. The CDR3 coding sequence is TGTGCCAGCTCTGCACCTAGCTCCTACAATGAGCAGTTCTTC.